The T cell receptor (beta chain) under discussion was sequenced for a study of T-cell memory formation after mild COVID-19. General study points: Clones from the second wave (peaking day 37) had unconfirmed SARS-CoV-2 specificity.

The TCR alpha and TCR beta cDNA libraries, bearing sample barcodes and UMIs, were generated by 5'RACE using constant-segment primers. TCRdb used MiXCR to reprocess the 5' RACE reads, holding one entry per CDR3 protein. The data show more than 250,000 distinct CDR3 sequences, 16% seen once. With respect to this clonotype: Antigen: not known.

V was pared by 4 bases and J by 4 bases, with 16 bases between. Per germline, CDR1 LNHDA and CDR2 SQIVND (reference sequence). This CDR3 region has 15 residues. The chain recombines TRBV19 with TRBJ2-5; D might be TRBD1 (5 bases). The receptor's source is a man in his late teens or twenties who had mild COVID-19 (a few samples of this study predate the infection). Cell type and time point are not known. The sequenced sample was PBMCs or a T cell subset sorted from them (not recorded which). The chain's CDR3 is CASSKGVGPGETQYF. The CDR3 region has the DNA TGTGCCAGTAGTAAAGGAGTGGGGCCGGGAGAGACCCAGTACTTC. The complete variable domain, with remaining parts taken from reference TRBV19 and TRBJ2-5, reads DGGITQSPKYLFRKEGQNVTLSCEQNLNHDAMYWYRQDPGQGLRLIYYSQIVNDFQKGDIAEGYSVSREKKESFPLTVTSAQKNPTAFYLCASSKGVGPGETQYFGPGTRLLVL.